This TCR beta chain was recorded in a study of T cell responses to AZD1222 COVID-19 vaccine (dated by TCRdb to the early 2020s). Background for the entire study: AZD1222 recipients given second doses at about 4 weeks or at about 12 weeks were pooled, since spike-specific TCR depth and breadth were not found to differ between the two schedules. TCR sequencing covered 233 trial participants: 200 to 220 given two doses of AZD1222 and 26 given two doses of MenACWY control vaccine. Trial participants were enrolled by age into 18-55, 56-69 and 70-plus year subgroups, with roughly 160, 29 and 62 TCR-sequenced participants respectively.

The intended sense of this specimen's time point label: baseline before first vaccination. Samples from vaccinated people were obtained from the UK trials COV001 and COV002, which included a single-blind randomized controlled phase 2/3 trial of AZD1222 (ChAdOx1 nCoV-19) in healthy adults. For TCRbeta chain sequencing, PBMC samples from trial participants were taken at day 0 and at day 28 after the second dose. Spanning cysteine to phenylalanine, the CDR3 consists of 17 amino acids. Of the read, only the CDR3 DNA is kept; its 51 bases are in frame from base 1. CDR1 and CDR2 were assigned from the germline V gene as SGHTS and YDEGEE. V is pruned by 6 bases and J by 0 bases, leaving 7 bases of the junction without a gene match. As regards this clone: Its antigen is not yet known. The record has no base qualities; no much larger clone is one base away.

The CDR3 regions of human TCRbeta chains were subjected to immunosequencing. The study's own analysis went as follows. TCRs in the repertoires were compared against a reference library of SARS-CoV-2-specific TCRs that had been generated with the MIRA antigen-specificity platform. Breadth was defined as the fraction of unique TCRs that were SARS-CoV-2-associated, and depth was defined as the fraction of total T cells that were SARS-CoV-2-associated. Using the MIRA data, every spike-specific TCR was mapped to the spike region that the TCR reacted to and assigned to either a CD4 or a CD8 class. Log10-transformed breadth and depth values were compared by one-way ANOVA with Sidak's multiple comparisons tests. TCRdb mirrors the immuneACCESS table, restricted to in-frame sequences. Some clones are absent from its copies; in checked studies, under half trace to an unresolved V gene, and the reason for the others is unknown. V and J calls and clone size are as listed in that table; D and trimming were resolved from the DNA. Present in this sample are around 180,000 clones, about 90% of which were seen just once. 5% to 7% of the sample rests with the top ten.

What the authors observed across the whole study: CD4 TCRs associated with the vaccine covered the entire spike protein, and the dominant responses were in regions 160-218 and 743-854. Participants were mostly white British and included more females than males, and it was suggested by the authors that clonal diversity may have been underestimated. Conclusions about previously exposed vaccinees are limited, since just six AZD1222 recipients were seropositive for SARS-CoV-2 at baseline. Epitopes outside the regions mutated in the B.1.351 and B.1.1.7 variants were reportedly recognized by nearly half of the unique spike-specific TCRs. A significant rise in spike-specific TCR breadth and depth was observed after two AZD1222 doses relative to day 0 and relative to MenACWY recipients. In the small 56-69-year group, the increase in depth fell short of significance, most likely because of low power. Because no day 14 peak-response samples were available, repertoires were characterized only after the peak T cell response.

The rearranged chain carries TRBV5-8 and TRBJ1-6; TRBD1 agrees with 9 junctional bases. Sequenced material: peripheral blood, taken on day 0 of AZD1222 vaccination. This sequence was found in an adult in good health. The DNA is TGTGCCAGCACCCTTATACAGGGGGCCTCCTATAATTCACCCCTCCACTTT. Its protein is CASTLIQGASYNSPLHF. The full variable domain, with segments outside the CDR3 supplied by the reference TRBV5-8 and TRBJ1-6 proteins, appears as EAGVTQSPTHLIKTRGQQATLRCSPISGHTSVYWYQQALGLGLQFLLWYDEGEERNRGNFPPRFSGRQFPNYSSELNVNALELEDSALYLCASTLIQGASYNSPLHFGNGTRLTVT.